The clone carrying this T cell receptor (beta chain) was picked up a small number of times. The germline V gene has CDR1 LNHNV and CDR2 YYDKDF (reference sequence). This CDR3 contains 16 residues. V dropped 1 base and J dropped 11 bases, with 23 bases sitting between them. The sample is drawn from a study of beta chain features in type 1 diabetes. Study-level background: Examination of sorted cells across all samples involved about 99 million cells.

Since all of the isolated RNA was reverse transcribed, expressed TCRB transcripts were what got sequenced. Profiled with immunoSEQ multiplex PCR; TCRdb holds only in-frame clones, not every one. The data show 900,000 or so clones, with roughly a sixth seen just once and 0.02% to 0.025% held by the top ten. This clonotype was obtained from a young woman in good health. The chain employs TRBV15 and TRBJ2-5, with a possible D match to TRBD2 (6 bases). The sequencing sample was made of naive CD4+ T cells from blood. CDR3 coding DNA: TGTGCCACCAGCAGAGTTCGGGAGCCCCTGGAAACTTCGCAGTACTTC. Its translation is CATSRVREPLETSQYF.